Below, 8 T cell receptor beta chains from the same sample are listed, as sequenced in a study of T-cell reconstitution after alpha-beta-depleted transplantation in children. Researchers prepared the TCRbeta library using unique molecular identifiers, the study reports. TCRdb re-called the PCR reads through MiXCR, storing one row per CDR3 protein. The table lists approximately 500,000 distinct CDR3 sequences, roughly a tenth of them singletons. The sample here was PBMCs, taken before TCRalphabeta/CD19-depleted stem cell transplant. The receptors shown here come from a child aged 2 to 10 with inherited bone marrow failure, due to receive a stem cell transplant.

The chain carries TRBV7-2 and TRBJ2-7; TRBD2 agrees at 7 bases. V dropped 3 bases and J dropped 7; count of bases not matched to a gene: 9. In germline, CDR1 is SGHTA, CDR2 FQGNSA. CDR3 length equals 14 residues. As DNA, the CDR3 is TGTGCCAGCAGCTTGGGGATTGGAGCGGGGGAGCAGTACTTC. As protein: CASSLGIGAGEQYF.

This clonotype was found many times. DNA of the CDR3: TGTGCCAGCAGTTTGTACAGCAACAATCAGCCCCAGCATTTT. Protein sequence: CASSLYSNNQPQHF. The rearrangement joins TRBV28 to TRBJ1-5; no clear D. V lost 3 bases, J lost 3 bases, and 9 bases lay in between. This CDR3 region has 14 residues. From germline, CDR1 is MDHEN and CDR2 SYDVKM. The full variable domain, its missing parts supplied by reference TRBV28 and TRBJ1-5, is DVKVTQSSRYLVKRTGEKVFLECVQDMDHENMFWYRQDPGLGLRLIYFSYDVKMKEKGDIPEGYSVSREKKERFSLILESASTNQTSMYLCASSLYSNNQPQHFGDGTRLSIL.

This clonotype was seen at least ten times. The chain links TRBV30 to TRBJ2-3; 7 positions agree with TRBD2. The V and J ends lost 0 bases and 6 bases, in that order; junction bases with no gene match: 12. Germline CDR1 GTSNPN, CDR2 SVGIG (reference sequence). CDR3 length: 16 residues. CDR3 nucleotide sequence: TGTGCCTGGAGTGTATGGGGGGGAGGGCTGGGGGATACGCAGTATTTT. Its protein is CAWSVWGGGLGDTQYF.

The chain combines TRBV24-1 with TRBJ2-2; D not resolved. V was clipped by 7 bases and J by 6 bases, with 8 bases between them. Germline lookup yields CDR1 KGHDR and CDR2 SFDVKD. The CDR3 is 12 residues long. In DNA form, the CDR3 reads TGTGCCACCAGCCACCTGCCCGGGGAGCTGTTTTTT. This codes for CATSHLPGELFF.

This clonotype was observed a handful of times. The chain carries TRBV5-5 and TRBJ2-2, with D possibly called TRBD1 or TRBD2 (5 bases each). There are 15 residues in the CDR3. The V gene lost 4 bases and the J gene lost 6 bases, with 16 bases spanning the gap. Germline CDR1 is SGHKS and CDR2 is YYEKEE (reference sequence). The CDR3 protein is CASSRDPLRAGELFF. Here the CDR3 DNA reads TGTGCCAGCAGCCGGGACCCGCTTCGCGCCGGGGAGCTGTTTTTT.

Concerning this clonotype itself: Compared with germline, one end of the junction differs, possibly owing to a read error. This chain links TRBV30 with TRBJ2-1; weak D call: TRBD2 (6 bases). Germline V lookup: CDR1 GTSNPN, CDR2 SVGIG (reference sequence). The CDR3 contains 13 residues. The CDR3 nucleotides are TGTGCCCGGGGGACTCGAACCTACAATAAGCAGTTCTTC. Protein sequence: CARGTRTYNKQFF.

On this clonotype: A much larger clonotype is one base distant, so this may be a read error. The V call is TRBV20-1, the J call TRBJ1-2; D is uncertain. The CDR3 runs 12 residues. CDR1 is DFQATT and CDR2 is SNEGSKA in the germline V gene (reference sequence). In DNA, the CDR3 is TGCAGTGCTAGTCCGGATATCTATGGCTCCACCTTC. This gives the protein CSASPDIYGSTF.

This clonotype turned up a few times. V and J are TRBV5-1 and TRBJ1-1; D call uncertain. Trimming cost V 6 bases and J 0 bases, with 9 bases left between them. This CDR3 region has 13 residues. Germline CDR1 SGHRS, CDR2 YFSETQ. The CDR3 loop reads CASTEGMNTEAFF. CDR3 coding DNA: TGCGCCAGCACTGAAGGGATGAACACTGAAGCTTTCTTT.